These T cell receptor beta chains were read from a single sample in a study of type 1 regulatory T cells. Antigen specificity for these receptors is unknown. TCRdb recomputed calls from the reads with MiXCR, one row per CDR3 protein. The sample has 25,000 or so distinct CDR3 sequences; 72% are singletons. Sequencing input: cultured T cells, either the whole culture or a sorted T cell fraction (not recorded which). The receptors come from a human donor in good health. CDR3s include the opening cysteine and the closing phenylalanine or tryptophan. D genes are given only for firm matches. Clone size is given for some rows only: seen once, a few or many times, or a class if the clone is expanded.

DNA: TGTGCCAGCAGCTTGGGACAGCGCCCCTACGAGCAGTACTTC
CDR3: CASSLGQRPYEQYF
V: TRBV7-2
J: TRBJ2-7
size: .
D: TRBD1

DNA: TGTGCCAGCAGCTCTAGCGGGGCCCCCCGCGGGGAGCTGTTTTTT
CDR3: CASSSSGAPRGELFF
V: TRBV6-5
J: TRBJ2-2
size: .
D: TRBD2

DNA: TGTGCCACCAGCGATAGCGCGAGGGGCTCCTACAATGAGCAGTTCTTC
CDR3: CATSDSARGSYNEQFF
V: TRBV24-1
J: TRBJ2-1
size: .
D: .

DNA: TGTGCCAGCAGACCTCCAACAGGTCGGACCGGGGAGCTGTTTTTT
CDR3: CASRPPTGRTGELFF
V: TRBV6-6
J: TRBJ2-2
size: .
D: .

DNA: TGCGCCAGCAGCTTGGCGGGGGGGCGGAATGAGCAGTTCTTC
CDR3: CASSLAGGRNEQFF
V: TRBV5-1
J: TRBJ2-1
size: .
D: TRBD2

DNA: TGTGCCAGCAGCTTAGTGCGGGGCGGATACTACGAGCAGTACTTC
CDR3: CASSLVRGGYYEQYF
V: TRBV7-2
J: TRBJ2-7
size: .
D: .

DNA: TGCAGTGCCCATGAGCATAAGGATGAGCAGTTCTTC
CDR3: CSAHEHKDEQFF
V: TRBV20-1
J: TRBJ2-1
size: .
D: .

DNA: TGTGCCAGCAGCTCATCCACCGGGACTAGCCGCAATGAGCAGTTCTTC
CDR3: CASSSSTGTSRNEQFF
V: TRBV5-5
J: TRBJ2-1
size: .
D: TRBD2

DNA: TGTGCCAGCAGCCCCCATTACAGCGGGGGAGCCTACGAGCAGTACTTC
CDR3: CASSPHYSGGAYEQYF
V: TRBV3-1
J: TRBJ2-7
size: few
D: TRBD2

DNA: TGTGCCAGCAGTTTAGGGCAGTCGAACACCGGGGAGCTGTTTTTT
CDR3: CASSLGQSNTGELFF
V: TRBV12-3/TRBV12-4
J: TRBJ2-2
size: .
D: .

DNA: TGTGCCAGCAGCTTAGGGGAGAACACTGAAGCTTTCTTT
CDR3: CASSLGENTEAFF
V: TRBV11-3
J: TRBJ1-1
size: .
D: .

DNA: TGTGCCAGCTCACCACCGCAGGGTGGGCACACTGAAGCTTTCTTT
CDR3: CASSPPQGGHTEAFF
V: TRBV18
J: TRBJ1-1
size: .
D: .

DNA: TGCGCCAGCAGCTGGGACAGGGGGGACTATGGCTACACCTTC
CDR3: CASSWDRGDYGYTF
V: TRBV5-1
J: TRBJ1-2
size: few
D: TRBD1

DNA: TGTGCCAGCAGCACTAGCGGGGGGGCCTTTGAGCAGTTCTTC
CDR3: CASSTSGGAFEQFF
V: TRBV7-2
J: TRBJ2-1
size: large
D: TRBD2

DNA: TGTGCCAGCTCACCTACGAGTCTCCCTACAGATACGCAGTATTTT
CDR3: CASSPTSLPTDTQYF
V: TRBV18
J: TRBJ2-3
size: few
D: .

DNA: TGTGCCAGCAGCCAAGATTGGACTAGCGGGGCCGGAAATACGCAGTATTTT
CDR3: CASSQDWTSGAGNTQYF
V: TRBV4-2
J: TRBJ2-3
size: medium-sized
D: TRBD2

DNA: TGCGCCAGCCGGGGGCAGGGGAACACTGAAGCTTTCTTT
CDR3: CASRGQGNTEAFF
V: TRBV5-1
J: TRBJ1-1
size: .
D: .

DNA: TGCAGCGTTGATTTACAGACCTATGGCTACACCTTC
CDR3: CSVDLQTYGYTF
V: TRBV29-1
J: TRBJ1-2
size: .
D: .

DNA: TGTGCCTGGAGTGTAGGAAACCCCACTCAAGAGACCCAGTACTTC
CDR3: CAWSVGNPTQETQYF
V: TRBV30
J: TRBJ2-5
size: .
D: .

DNA: TGTGCCAGCATGTGGCAGCAAACCACCGGGGAGCTGTTTTTT
CDR3: CASMWQQTTGELFF
V: TRBV6-6
J: TRBJ2-2
size: .
D: .

DNA: TGCGCCAGCAGCGGGAAGCCTAGCGGGTCGTTTGTGGAGACCCAGTACTTC
CDR3: CASSGKPSGSFVETQYF
V: TRBV5-1
J: TRBJ2-5
size: .
D: TRBD2

DNA: TGTGCCACCAGCAGTCTTCGGGGGAGACTAGCGAATGAGCAGTTCTTC
CDR3: CATSSLRGRLANEQFF
V: TRBV15
J: TRBJ2-1
size: .
D: TRBD2

DNA: TGCGCCAGCAGCTCCCGCCCCTCGACTAACACTGAAGCTTTCTTT
CDR3: CASSSRPSTNTEAFF
V: TRBV5-1
J: TRBJ1-1
size: .
D: .

DNA: TGTACCAGCAGCGCCAGCGGGGGCACAGATACGCAGTATTTT
CDR3: CTSSASGGTDTQYF
V: TRBV7-2
J: TRBJ2-3
size: .
D: TRBD2

DNA: TGTGCCAGCAGTGAGTTTGGGCAGGGTGTCCCCTACTTC
CDR3: CASSEFGQGVPYF
V: TRBV2
J: TRBJ2-7
size: .
D: .

DNA: TGTGCCAGCAGCTTAGGACCGGACCGGGGGACTCAGCCCCAGCATTTT
CDR3: CASSLGPDRGTQPQHF
V: TRBV7-2
J: TRBJ1-5
size: .
D: .

DNA: TGTGCCACCAGCAGAGGATGGAACTATGGCTACACCTTC
CDR3: CATSRGWNYGYTF
V: TRBV15
J: TRBJ1-2
size: .
D: .

DNA: TGTGCCAGCAGTTTTGCCAGGACAGTCAACACCGGGGAGCTGTTTTTT
CDR3: CASSFARTVNTGELFF
V: TRBV12-3/TRBV12-4
J: TRBJ2-2
size: .
D: .

DNA: TGTGCCAGCGGAAGCTTGAAGGCCGGCACTGAAGCTTTCTTT
CDR3: CASGSLKAGTEAFF
V: TRBV12-3/TRBV12-4
J: TRBJ1-1
size: medium-sized
D: .

DNA: TGTGCCAGCAGTGAGTACGATAGGGTTCCTGAAGCTTTCTTT
CDR3: CASSEYDRVPEAFF
V: TRBV6-1
J: TRBJ1-1
size: .
D: .

DNA: TGTGCCAGCAGCATCCGCATAGCGCAGGAGCAGTACTTC
CDR3: CASSIRIAQEQYF
V: TRBV12-3/TRBV12-4
J: TRBJ2-7
size: .
D: .

DNA: TGCAGCGTTGGTGCGGCGCCGAACACCGGGGAGCTGTTTTTT
CDR3: CSVGAAPNTGELFF
V: TRBV29-1
J: TRBJ2-2
size: .
D: .

DNA: TGTGCCAGCAGCTCGTCCGGGACAGATAGGAACTATGGCTACACCTTC
CDR3: CASSSSGTDRNYGYTF
V: TRBV11-3
J: TRBJ1-2
size: few
D: TRBD1

DNA: TGTGCCACCAGCAGAGATCTAGGGAAAACCTACGAGCAGTACTTC
CDR3: CATSRDLGKTYEQYF
V: TRBV15
J: TRBJ2-7
size: .
D: .

DNA: TGCGCCAGCACCGACGGAGGGTCCTCTGGAAACACCATATATTTT
CDR3: CASTDGGSSGNTIYF
V: TRBV5-1
J: TRBJ1-3
size: once
D: .

DNA: TGTGCCAGCAGTCCCCGCTCTAGTTTAGGGGAGACCCAGTACTTC
CDR3: CASSPRSSLGETQYF
V: TRBV7-9
J: TRBJ2-5
size: .
D: .

DNA: TGTGCCAGCAGTGACCTGTCAGATACGCAGTATTTT
CDR3: CASSDLSDTQYF
V: TRBV6-1
J: TRBJ2-3
size: .
D: .

DNA: TGCAGTGCTAGAGATCAGGCGGGGGCGAACCAAGAGACCCAGTACTTC
CDR3: CSARDQAGANQETQYF
V: TRBV20-1
J: TRBJ2-5
size: .
D: .

DNA: TGCAGTGCTCCTCGACCCGAAGGGCGCGAGCAGTACTTC
CDR3: CSAPRPEGREQYF
V: TRBV20-1
J: TRBJ2-7
size: few
D: .

DNA: TGTGCCAGCAGCAGACATAGCGGGGGGGCAAAACAGTATTTT
CDR3: CASSRHSGGAKQYF
V: TRBV7-9
J: TRBJ2-3
size: .
D: TRBD2

DNA: TGTGCCAGCTCACCTACCGGGACTAGCCCGTCTCCGGAGCAGTTCTTC
CDR3: CASSPTGTSPSPEQFF
V: TRBV18
J: TRBJ2-1
size: once
D: TRBD2

DNA: TGCGCCAGCAGCGGAAGGGGGTATAGGGGTGAGCAGTTCTTC
CDR3: CASSGRGYRGEQFF
V: TRBV4-1
J: TRBJ2-1
size: .
D: .

DNA: TGTGCCAGCAGCCTGGGACGGCCTGCCGAGCAGTACTTC
CDR3: CASSLGRPAEQYF
V: TRBV3-1
J: TRBJ2-7
size: once
D: .

DNA: TGCAGTGCTAGACAGGGTACCTATGGCTACACCTTC
CDR3: CSARQGTYGYTF
V: TRBV20-1
J: TRBJ1-2
size: .
D: .

DNA: TGTGCCAGCAGTTACGGACCCCCCCTGGGGAATTCACCCCTCCACTTT
CDR3: CASSYGPPLGNSPLHF
V: TRBV6-5
J: TRBJ1-6
size: .
D: .

DNA: TGCAGCGCCGGAGAGATTAGGGGGTCCTACGAGCAGTACTTC
CDR3: CSAGEIRGSYEQYF
V: TRBV29-1
J: TRBJ2-7
size: .
D: .

DNA: TGCAGTGCTAGAGATGGCCAGGGCAACCACGAGCAGTACTTC
CDR3: CSARDGQGNHEQYF
V: TRBV20-1
J: TRBJ2-7
size: .
D: .

DNA: TGTGCCAGCAAAACACTAGAAGATACGCAGTATTTT
CDR3: CASKTLEDTQYF
V: TRBV2
J: TRBJ2-3
size: .
D: .